A selection of T cell receptor beta chains follows, all from one sample in a study of T cells in Graves' hyperthyroidism and ophthalmopathy. TCRdb recomputed calls from the multiplex PCR reads with MiXCR, one row per CDR3 protein. The sample yields over 200,000 distinct CDR3 sequences, roughly 15% seen once. The sequencing input was blood. The source of these receptors is a woman aged 40 to 50 with Graves' hyperthyroidism that later progressed to Graves' ophthalmopathy. CDR3s include the opening cysteine and the closing phenylalanine or tryptophan. Each record gives: J gene, D gene, clone size, CDR3 length, V gene, CDR3 DNA, CDR3 protein. The D gene is left open where the match is weak. The size entry is marked missing in some rows and otherwise reads once, few, many or a size class.

TRBJ2-1 | . | many | 16 | TRBV5-1 | TGCGCCAGCAGCTTGGGAGCACTTGAGCCCTACAATGAGCAGTTCTTC | CASSLGALEPYNEQFF
TRBJ2-1 | TRBD2 | many | 14 | TRBV6-1 | TGTGCCAGCAGTAGCCAGCGGGGGAACAATGAGCAGTTCTTC | CASSSQRGNNEQFF
TRBJ1-5 | . | . | 13 | TRBV29-1 | TGCAGCGTGTGGACGGGAAGCAATCAGCCCCAGCATTTT | CSVWTGSNQPQHF
TRBJ2-3 | . | many | 17 | TRBV28 | TGTGCCAGCAGTTGGGGGGGGGGCAGTTTAGTCACAGATACGCAGTATTTT | CASSWGGGSLVTDTQYF
TRBJ1-4 | . | many | 15 | TRBV6-1 | TGTGCCAGCAGTGTGGCGGCGGGAGTTGGTGAAAAACTGTTTTTT | CASSVAAGVGEKLFF
TRBJ2-5 | TRBD2 | . | 13 | TRBV29-1 | TGCAGCGTTGATTTCCCTAGCGGGGAGACCCAGTACTTC | CSVDFPSGETQYF
TRBJ2-3 | TRBD2 | many | 16 | TRBV7-2 | TGTGCCAGCAGCTGGACTAGCGTCTCCCACACAGATACGCAGTATTTT | CASSWTSVSHTDTQYF
TRBJ2-7 | . | many | 10 | TRBV2 | TGTGCCAGCAGGGCCTACGAGCAGTACTTC | CASRAYEQYF
TRBJ2-3 | TRBD2 | many | 17 | TRBV9 | TGTGCCAGCAGCGTAAACCGACTAGCGGGAGCATCAGATACGCAGTATTTT | CASSVNRLAGASDTQYF
TRBJ2-1 | TRBD2 | . | 14 | TRBV20-1 | TGCAGTGCCGACCCTAGCGGGAGGATGAGTGAGCAGTTCTTC | CSADPSGRMSEQFF
TRBJ2-1 | TRBD2 | . | 17 | TRBV7-8 | TGTGTTACACGGGCTAGCGGGAGAAACAGTCCCTACAATGAGCAGTTCTTC | CVTRASGRNSPYNEQFF
TRBJ2-3 | TRBD1 | . | 16 | TRBV27 | TGTGCCAGCAGTTTATCTTGGACAGGGAAGACAGATACGCAGTATTTT | CASSLSWTGKTDTQYF
TRBJ1-6 | . | . | 14 | TRBV5-1 | TGCGCCAGCAGCTTGGGGACCGCTAATTCACCCCTCCACTTT | CASSLGTANSPLHF
TRBJ2-7 | . | few | 12 | TRBV27 | TGTGCCACCCGTACCGATTCCTACGAGCAGTACTTC | CATRTDSYEQYF
TRBJ1-3 | . | many | 15 | TRBV5-1 | TGCGCCAGCAGCTTGCTGGGGAAGGGTGGAAACACCATATATTTT | CASSLLGKGGNTIYF
TRBJ1-1 | TRBD1 | many | 19 | TRBV14 | TGTGCCAGCAGCCAAATACTGGACAGGGGGCGTTTCGGGGACACTGAAGCTTTCTTT | CASSQILDRGRFGDTEAFF
TRBJ2-7 | . | many | 12 | TRBV11-2 | TGTGCCAGCAGCAAGGTGGCTTACGAGCAGTACTTC | CASSKVAYEQYF
TRBJ2-3 | . | . | 13 | TRBV28 | TGTGCCAGCAGTAAGAGCGGCACAGATACGCAGTATTTT | CASSKSGTDTQYF
TRBJ2-1 | . | many | 16 | TRBV2 | TGTGCCAGCAGTGAAGCCAGGATCAGCTCCTACAATGAGCAGTTCTTC | CASSEARISSYNEQFF
TRBJ1-1 | . | few | 14 | TRBV5-1 | TGCGCCAGCAGCTTGTCAGCAGACCAAACTGAAGCTTTCTTT | CASSLSADQTEAFF
TRBJ2-3 | TRBD2 | many | 19 | TRBV5-1 | TGCGCCAGCAGCTTAAGGACTAGCGGGAGATGGGATGGTGCGGATACGCAGTATTTT | CASSLRTSGRWDGADTQYF
TRBJ2-7 | . | many | 15 | TRBV28 | TGTGCCAGCAGTCCACACCAGGTACCTCCCTACGAGCAGTACTTC | CASSPHQVPPYEQYF
TRBJ1-1 | . | many | 13 | TRBV19 | TGTGCCAGTAGTGTCTACAGGGACACTGAAGCTTTCTTT | CASSVYRDTEAFF
TRBJ2-5 | . | many | 13 | TRBV5-6 | TGTGCCAGCAGCCGGGAGTATCAAGAGACCCAGTACTTC | CASSREYQETQYF
TRBJ1-2 | . | many | 16 | TRBV2 | TGTGCCAGCAGTGAAGGTACAGCCTCTCTATTCTATGGCTACACCTTC | CASSEGTASLFYGYTF
TRBJ2-5 | . | many | 15 | TRBV3-1 | TGTGCCAGCAGCCAAGCCCACCGACGTCAAGAGACCCAGTACTTC | CASSQAHRRQETQYF
TRBJ1-1 | . | many | 14 | TRBV28 | TGTGCCAGCAGATTTCGTTGGGCGAACACTGAAGCTTTCTTT | CASRFRWANTEAFF
TRBJ2-7 | TRBD1 | . | 13 | TRBV18 | TGTGCCAGCTCTAGGGACAGATGGGACGAGCAGTACTTC | CASSRDRWDEQYF
TRBJ1-1 | TRBD1 | once | 15 | TRBV28 | TGTGCCAGCAGTGGAAACAGGGGGCGTAAACCTGAAGCTTTCTTT | CASSGNRGRKPEAFF
TRBJ2-7 | . | many | 17 | TRBV6-1 | TGTGCCAGCAGTATAATAACGAAAGTCGGGTACTCCTACGAGCAGTACTTC | CASSIITKVGYSYEQYF
TRBJ1-2 | . | many | 13 | TRBV28 | TGTGCCAGCAGCCCCCCCGAGGGCTATGGCTACACCTTC | CASSPPEGYGYTF
TRBJ1-6 | . | many | 14 | TRBV20-1 | TGCAGTGCTAGCGAGAGCTCCTATAATTCACCCCTCCACTTT | CSASESSYNSPLHF
TRBJ2-4 | . | few | 15 | TRBV19 | TGTGCCAGTAGTATAATTTCGGGGGCCAAAAACATTCAGTACTTC | CASSIISGAKNIQYF
TRBJ2-2 | TRBD2 | many | 21 | TRBV7-9 | TGTGCCAGCAGCTCAAGCGGCGTCCTAGCGGGGACCTATACGAACACCGGGGAGCTGTTTTTT | CASSSSGVLAGTYTNTGELFF
TRBJ2-5 | TRBD1 | . | 14 | TRBV5-4 | TGTGCCAGCAGAACGGACAGGGGGAGGGAGACCCAGTACTTC | CASRTDRGRETQYF
TRBJ1-1 | . | few | 15 | TRBV18 | TGTGCCAGCTCCCGCAAGGAGGGTGGGAACACTGAAGCTTTCTTT | CASSRKEGGNTEAFF
TRBJ2-2 | TRBD2 | many | 17 | TRBV28 | TGTGCCAGCAGTTATCTACCCTACAAGGGCGGGGGTGGGGAGCTGTTTTTT | CASSYLPYKGGGGELFF
TRBJ2-1 | TRBD2 | many | 15 | TRBV30 | TGTGCCTGGAGTGTCCTAGCGGGAGCTCTCAATGAGCAGTTCTTC | CAWSVLAGALNEQFF
TRBJ1-5 | . | many | 17 | TRBV7-9 | TGTGCCAGCAGCTTAGCCCGAGCAGGGGATAGCAATCAGCCCCAGCATTTT | CASSLARAGDSNQPQHF
TRBJ1-2 | TRBD1 | . | 15 | TRBV19 | TGTGCCAGTAACAATCCGACAGGGGAGAGAGATGGCTACACCTTC | CASNNPTGERDGYTF
TRBJ1-1 | . | . | 12 | TRBV20-1 | TGCAGTGCTGAAGCCCCGAACACTGAAGCTTTCTTT | CSAEAPNTEAFF
TRBJ1-2 | . | . | 16 | TRBV19 | TGTGCCAGTAGTACCCTGGGTGGGCCGTCTAGCTATGGCTACACCTTC | CASSTLGGPSSYGYTF
TRBJ1-5 | . | many | 14 | TRBV5-6 | TGTGCCAGCAGCTTGCTCTCGAGTCTTGCAGCCCAGCATTTT | CASSLLSSLAAQHF
TRBJ2-2 | TRBD2 | few | 16 | TRBV7-9 | TGTGCCAGCAGCTCCGGACTAGCGGGAACAACCGGGGAGCTGTTTTTT | CASSSGLAGTTGELFF
TRBJ2-5 | . | many | 15 | TRBV12-3/TRBV12-4 | TGTGCCAGCAGCACCCATTGGGCAAGTCAAGAGACCCAGTACTTC | CASSTHWASQETQYF
TRBJ2-3 | TRBD2 | many | 15 | TRBV10-3 | TGTGCCATCAGCACGACTAAGCGGGACACAGATACGCAGTATTTT | CAISTTKRDTDTQYF
TRBJ2-3 | TRBD2 | . | 14 | TRBV11-3 | TGTGCCAGCAGCTATAGCGGGCGGGAGGATACGCAGTATTTT | CASSYSGREDTQYF
TRBJ1-4 | TRBD1 | many | 16 | TRBV2 | TGTGCCAGCAGTTTTAGGGGGGACAGACATTATGAAAAACTGTTTTTT | CASSFRGDRHYEKLFF
TRBJ2-1 | TRBD2 | . | 16 | TRBV5-6 | TGTGCCAGCAGCTTGGTCCGGCGGGAGTTAAGCAATGAGCAGTTCTTC | CASSLVRRELSNEQFF
TRBJ2-3 | . | many | 14 | TRBV10-3 | TGTGCCATCAGTGAGAATACTACCCCAGATACGCAGTATTTT | CAISENTTPDTQYF
TRBJ1-5 | . | many | 14 | TRBV6-2/TRBV6-3 | TGTGCCAGCAGTTACGGAGGGGGCAATCAGCCCCAGCATTTT | CASSYGGGNQPQHF
TRBJ1-1 | TRBD1 | few | 14 | TRBV5-1 | TGCGCCAGCAGAACTCGACAGGGGGCCCCGGAAGCTTTCTTT | CASRTRQGAPEAFF
TRBJ1-1 | TRBD1 | many | 12 | TRBV20-1 | TGCAGTGCGGGACAGGGTACCACTGAAGCTTTCTTT | CSAGQGTTEAFF
TRBJ2-1 | . | many | 14 | TRBV29-1 | TGCAGCGTGGACTTCCAGGCGAATTACAATGAGCAGTTCTTC | CSVDFQANYNEQFF
TRBJ2-5 | TRBD1 | many | 15 | TRBV12-3/TRBV12-4 | TGTGCCAGCAGTTTTGGCAGGGGGCGTGAGGAGACCCAGTACTTC | CASSFGRGREETQYF